These 12 T cell receptor beta chains came from one sample sequenced in a study of blood T cell repertoires in COVID-19. Clones were sequenced by immunoSEQ multiplex PCR, and TCRdb holds only the in-frame ones, with some missing. Here the sample spans 540,000 or so clones, less than 90% being singletons. Sequencing input: peripheral blood. Source of these receptors: a woman aged 45-60 years with COVID-19, enrolled during active disease.

V is TRBV23-1 and J is TRBJ1-2, with D perhaps TRBD1 (5 bases). TRBV23-1 is an open reading frame, and its role is uncertain. The V and J ends lost 5 bases and 4 bases respectively, with 20 bases between them. CDR3 length: 16 amino acids. CDR3 sequence: CASSTRRGQNTYGYTF. The DNA of the CDR3 is TGCGCCAGCAGTACCCGAAGGGGCCAGAACACCTATGGCTACACCTTC.

The chain carries TRBV9 and TRBJ2-3, with 9 positions matching TRBD2. The CDR3 is 15 residues long. The V gene's germline CDR1 is SGDLS and CDR2 YYNGEE. V lost 3 bases to trimming and J lost 2 bases; unmatched junction nucleotides: 4. The CDR3 sequence is CASSESGGYTDTQYF. The CDR3 region has the DNA TGTGCCAGCAGCGAGAGCGGGGGGTACACAGATACGCAGTATTTT.

The chain's CDR3 is CASSRTGTGVAKNIQYF. The DNA of the CDR3 is TGTGCCAGCTCACGTACCGGGACAGGGGTAGCCAAAAACATTCAGTACTTC. The chain recombines TRBV18 with TRBJ2-4, with 10 positions matching TRBD1. J gave up 0 bases and V 4 bases, and 6 bases lay outside the gene matches. CDR3 size: 17 residues. The germline gives CDR1 KGHSH, CDR2 LQKENI.

V is TRBV9 and J is TRBJ2-7; D remains unclear. The CDR3 loop spans 14 amino acids. CDR1 is SGDLS, CDR2 YYNGEE, per germline. V lost 4 bases and J 5 bases, leaving 16 bases between the germline ends. The CDR3 here is CASSPVSSSHEQYF. As DNA, the CDR3 is TGTGCCAGCAGCCCTGTGTCGTCGTCCCACGAGCAGTACTTC.

The chain links TRBV4-1 to TRBJ2-1; TRBD2 aligns across 8 bases. CDR1 and CDR2 from the germline V gene are MGHRA and YSYEKL. Germline trimming cut 5 bases from V and 3 bases from J; bases unmatched to any gene: 9. This CDR3 has 16 amino acids. In DNA, the CDR3 is TGCGCCAGCAGCTTAGCGGGGTCCCATAACTACAATGAGCAGTTCTTC. It specifies CASSLAGSHNYNEQFF.

The genes are TRBV27 and TRBJ2-3; TRBD2 agrees at 8 bases. The CDR3 is 16 amino acids. The germline V gene has CDR1 MNHEY and CDR2 SMNVEV (reference sequence). V dropped 3 bases and J dropped 2; count of bases not matched to a gene: 7. CDR3 DNA: TGTGCCAGCAGTTTCTTAGCGGGGCGGGCCACAGATACGCAGTATTTT. Protein sequence: CASSFLAGRATDTQYF.

The chain employs TRBV7-6 and TRBJ1-4, with D possibly TRBD1 on 6 matching bases. From germline, CDR1 is SGHVS and CDR2 FNYEAQ. The CDR3 is 15 amino acids. V was pared by 5 bases and J by 8 bases, with 18 bases between. DNA of the CDR3: TGTGCCAGCAGCCCCGGAACAGGGAATGGCGAAAAACTGTTTTTT. As protein: CASSPGTGNGEKLFF.

The V and J genes are TRBV30 and TRBJ1-2; D might be TRBD1 (5 bases). The CDR3 totals 15 residues. Germline CDR1 reads GTSNPN; CDR2 reads SVGIG (reference sequence). V was cut by 4 bases and J by 8 bases, with 23 bases left in between. In DNA form, the CDR3 reads TGTGCCTGGATAAGGTCAGGGTCCCGAATTGAGGGCTACACCTTC. Its protein product is CAWIRSGSRIEGYTF.

The chain recombines TRBV19 with TRBJ2-7; 9 bases fit TRBD1. Looked up from germline, CDR1 is LNHDA and CDR2 is SQIVND (reference sequence). The CDR3 contains 16 residues. Losses at the gene ends were 5 bases for V and 4 bases for J; bases not matched to a gene: 12. The CDR3 bases are TGTGCCAGTAGTTCCCCTACGGGACAGGGTTTGTACGAGCAGTACTTC. Translation: CASSSPTGQGLYEQYF.

V and J are TRBV10-2 and TRBJ2-1, with D perhaps matching TRBD1 (6 bases). Germline assignment: CDR1 WSHSY and CDR2 SAAADI. The germline V and J ends were trimmed by 3 bases and 8 bases, with 17 bases remaining between them. This CDR3 region has 15 residues. This CDR3 is CASSDRTEVWDEQFF. In DNA, the CDR3 is TGCGCCAGCAGTGACAGGACAGAGGTTTGGGATGAGCAGTTCTTC.

V gene TRBV3-1 (or the pseudogene TRBV3-2) combines with J gene TRBJ1-2; maybe TRBD1 (6 bases). Germline V gives CDR1 LGHDT, CDR2 YNNKEL (reference sequence). The CDR3 has 15 residues. The V gene lost 1 base and the J gene lost 3 bases, with 12 bases spanning the gap. The CDR3 coding sequence is TGTGCCAGCAGCCAAGCTCTACAGGGAGACTATGGCTACACCTTC. This codes for CASSQALQGDYGYTF.

The chain recombines TRBV3-1 (or the pseudogene TRBV3-2) with TRBJ2-6; tentative D call: TRBD2 (6 bases). With 1 base removed from V and 3 bases from J, the gap between germline ends came to 13 bases. This CDR3 has 17 residues. The germline V gene encodes CDR1 LGHDT and CDR2 YNNKEL (reference sequence). The CDR3 sequence is CASSQGMRGLGANVLTF. DNA of the CDR3: TGTGCCAGCAGCCAAGGTATGCGGGGCCTTGGGGCCAACGTCCTGACTTTC.